This TCR beta chain is from a study of blood T cell repertoires in COVID-19. Profiling relied on immunoSEQ multiplex PCR, and the TCRdb table lists in-frame clones only, not all of them. Of approximately 150,000 clones in the sample, 87% were seen once. Germline V lookup: CDR1 MNHEY, CDR2 SVGEGT. CDR3 size: 16 residues. With 3 bases removed from V and 3 bases from J, the gap between germline ends came to 15 bases. This clone occurred a few times. The source material was PBMCs or T cells enriched from blood (not recorded which). The V gene is TRBV6-2 or TRBV6-3, the J gene TRBJ2-1; D call uncertain. The sequence was collected from a woman between 40 and 50 years old who had been exposed to COVID-19. The CDR3 is CASSYSNTHFYNEQFF. In DNA form, the CDR3 reads TGTGCCAGCAGTTATTCGAACACCCATTTCTACAATGAGCAGTTCTTC.